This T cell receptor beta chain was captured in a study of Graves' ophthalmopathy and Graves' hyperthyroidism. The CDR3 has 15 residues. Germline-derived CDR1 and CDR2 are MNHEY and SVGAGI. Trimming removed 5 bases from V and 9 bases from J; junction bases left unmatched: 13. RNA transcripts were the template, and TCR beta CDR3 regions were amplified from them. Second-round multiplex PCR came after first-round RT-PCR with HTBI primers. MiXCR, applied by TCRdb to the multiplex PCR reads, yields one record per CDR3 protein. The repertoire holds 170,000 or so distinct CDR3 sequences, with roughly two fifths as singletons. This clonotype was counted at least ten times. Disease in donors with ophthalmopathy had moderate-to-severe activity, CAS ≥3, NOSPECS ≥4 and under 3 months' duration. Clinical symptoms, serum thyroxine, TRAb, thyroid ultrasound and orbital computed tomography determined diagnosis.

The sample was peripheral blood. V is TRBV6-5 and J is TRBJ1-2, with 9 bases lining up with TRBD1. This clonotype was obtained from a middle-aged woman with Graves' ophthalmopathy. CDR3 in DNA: TGTGCCAGCAGTAGGGGGGACAGGGCCTCTGTCCGCTACACCTTC. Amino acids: CASSRGDRASVRYTF.